This T cell receptor (beta chain) stems from a study of cytomegalovirus exposure and HLA in healthy donors. Findings and limits, study-wide: An apparent linkage of common viral pathogens to several of the most significant clusters emerged in a later analysis.

Only a few counts were recorded for this clone. Its antigen remains unidentified. The PCR made use of 60 Vbeta and 13 Jbeta primers. Profiling relied on immunoSEQ multiplex PCR, and the TCRdb table lists in-frame clones only, not all of them. The sample has around 180,000 clones; 77% are singletons. V lost 0 bases, J lost 4 bases, and 3 bases stayed unmatched. The CDR3 totals 14 residues. CDR1 and CDR2 (germline): SGDLS, YYNGEE. The sequenced material came from PBMCs. This sequence originates from a woman in her twenties or thirties in good health and CMV-seropositive. V and J are TRBV9 and TRBJ1-1, with TRBD1 matching over 7 bases. CDR3: CASSVEGARTEAFF. In nucleotides, the CDR3 is TGTGCCAGCAGCGTAGAGGGGGCGCGCACTGAAGCTTTCTTT.